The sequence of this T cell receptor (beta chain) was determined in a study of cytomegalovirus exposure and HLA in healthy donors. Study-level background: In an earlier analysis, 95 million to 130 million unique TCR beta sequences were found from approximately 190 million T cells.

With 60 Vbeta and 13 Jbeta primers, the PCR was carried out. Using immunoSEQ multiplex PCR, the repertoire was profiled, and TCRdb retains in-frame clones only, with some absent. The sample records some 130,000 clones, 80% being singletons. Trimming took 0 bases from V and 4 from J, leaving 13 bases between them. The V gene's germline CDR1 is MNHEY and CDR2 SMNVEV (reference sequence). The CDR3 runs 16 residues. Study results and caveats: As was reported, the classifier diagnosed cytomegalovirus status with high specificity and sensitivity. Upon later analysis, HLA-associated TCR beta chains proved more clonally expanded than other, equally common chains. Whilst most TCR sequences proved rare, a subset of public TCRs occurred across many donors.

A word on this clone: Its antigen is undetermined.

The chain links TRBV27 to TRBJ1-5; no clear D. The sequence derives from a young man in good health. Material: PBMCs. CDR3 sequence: CASSLSRTRPNQPQHF. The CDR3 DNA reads TGTGCCAGCAGTTTATCGAGGACTCGACCAAATCAGCCCCAGCATTTT.